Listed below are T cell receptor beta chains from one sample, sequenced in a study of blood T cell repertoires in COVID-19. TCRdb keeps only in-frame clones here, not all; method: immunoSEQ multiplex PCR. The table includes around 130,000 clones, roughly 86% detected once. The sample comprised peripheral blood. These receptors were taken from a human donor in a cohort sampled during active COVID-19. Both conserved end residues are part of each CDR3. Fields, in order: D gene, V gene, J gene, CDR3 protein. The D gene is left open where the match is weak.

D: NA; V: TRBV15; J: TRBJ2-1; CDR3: CATSSLRDNEQFF
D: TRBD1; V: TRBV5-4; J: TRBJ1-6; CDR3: CASSLEGGRNNSPLHF
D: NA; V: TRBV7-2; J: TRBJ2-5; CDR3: CASSLANTGLQETQYF
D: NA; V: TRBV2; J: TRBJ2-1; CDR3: CASTQTEYYNEQFF
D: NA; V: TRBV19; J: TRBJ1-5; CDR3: CASSIRVRTGNQPQHF
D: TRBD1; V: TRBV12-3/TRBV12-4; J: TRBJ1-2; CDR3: CASTLQGAYGYTF
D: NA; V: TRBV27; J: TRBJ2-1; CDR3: CASSPTPGSSYNEQFF
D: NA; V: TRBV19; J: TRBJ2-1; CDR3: CAAGALVQFF
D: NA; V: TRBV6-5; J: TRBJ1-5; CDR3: CASWGQGQWQPQHF
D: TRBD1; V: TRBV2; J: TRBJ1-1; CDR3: CASRGQGAEAFF
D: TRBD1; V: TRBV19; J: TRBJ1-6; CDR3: CASSIGTGDRSPLHF
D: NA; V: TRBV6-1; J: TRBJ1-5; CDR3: CASSEAAGPGQPQHF
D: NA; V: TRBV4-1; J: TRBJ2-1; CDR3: CASSQDPSRNYNEQFF
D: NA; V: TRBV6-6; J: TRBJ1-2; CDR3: CASSYLRGGYTF
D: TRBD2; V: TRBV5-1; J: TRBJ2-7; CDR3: CASSLGRASGTYEQYF
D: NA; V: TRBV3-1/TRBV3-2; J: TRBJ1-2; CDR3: CASSQGLGGVGYTF
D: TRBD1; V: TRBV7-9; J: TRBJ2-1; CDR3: CASSPRTGGSYNEQFF
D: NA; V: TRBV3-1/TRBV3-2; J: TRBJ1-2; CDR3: CASSPSPRNYGYTF
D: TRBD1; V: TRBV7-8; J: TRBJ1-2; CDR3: CASSLAGTGASDDYGYTF
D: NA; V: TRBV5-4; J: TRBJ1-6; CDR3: CASSLSGGDSPLHF
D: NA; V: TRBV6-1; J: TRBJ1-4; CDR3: CASSVIQGLDNEKLFF
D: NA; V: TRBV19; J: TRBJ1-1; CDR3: CASIAGGGTEAFF
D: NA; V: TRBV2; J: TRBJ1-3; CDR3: CASIQGTGNTIYF
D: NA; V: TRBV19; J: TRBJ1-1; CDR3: CASVQRPNTEAFF
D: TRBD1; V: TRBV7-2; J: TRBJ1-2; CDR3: CASSLGTGGVYGYTF
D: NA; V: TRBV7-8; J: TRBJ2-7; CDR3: CASSNGSPYEQYF
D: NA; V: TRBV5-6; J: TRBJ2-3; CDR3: CASSLPGTDTQYF
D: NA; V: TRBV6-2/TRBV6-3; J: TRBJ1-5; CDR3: CASSYRAGGQPQHF
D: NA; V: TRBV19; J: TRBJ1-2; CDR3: CASSKDTLGYGYTF
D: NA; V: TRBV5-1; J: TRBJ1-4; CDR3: CASSSTSTNEKLFF
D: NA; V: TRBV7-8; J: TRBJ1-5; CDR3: CASSLAPRNQPQHF
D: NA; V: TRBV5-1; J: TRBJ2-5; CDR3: CASSPGSHLGQETQYF
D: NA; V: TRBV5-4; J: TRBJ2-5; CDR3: CASSASRGNWETQYF
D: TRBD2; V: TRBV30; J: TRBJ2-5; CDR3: CAWRSGGGETQYF
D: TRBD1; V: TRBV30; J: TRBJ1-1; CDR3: CARLGGQMNTEAFF
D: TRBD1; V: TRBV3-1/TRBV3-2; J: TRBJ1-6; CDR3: CASSHGTETNSPLHF
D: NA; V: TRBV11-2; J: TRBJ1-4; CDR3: CASSLGLNEKLFF
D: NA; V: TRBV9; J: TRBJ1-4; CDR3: CASSAGGGFNEKLFF
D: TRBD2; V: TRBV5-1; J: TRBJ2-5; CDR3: CASSSSGGNQETQYF
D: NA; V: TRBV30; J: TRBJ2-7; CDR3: CAWSEILGSGQYF